This is a list of T cell receptor beta chains from one sample in a study of OX40 agonist ivuxolimab in advanced cancers. Sequenced by immunoSEQ multiplex PCR; TCRdb stores in-frame clones only, minus some. The table has around 80,000 clones, nearly 90% seen once; the top ten hold 0.6% to 0.9%. Sequenced material: CD4+ or CD8+ T cells sorted from blood, taken in a trial of the OX40 agonist ivuxolimab. These receptors were obtained from an adult with an advanced solid tumor such as melanoma, head and neck, liver or kidney cancer. CDR3s include the opening cysteine and the closing phenylalanine or tryptophan. The order of the fields is CDR3 DNA, CDR3 protein, J gene, D gene, clone size, V gene. A D gene is named only where the DNA matches it firmly. The size entry is marked missing in some rows and otherwise reads once, few, many or a size class.

CDR3 DNA: TGCAGCGTTGAATTTTTTCAGGGGGCCGAGACCCAGTACTTC
CDR3 protein: CSVEFFQGAETQYF
J gene: TRBJ2-5
D gene: TRBD1
clone size: NA
V gene: TRBV29-1

CDR3 DNA: TGTGCCAGCTCAGGAGAATACGAGCAGTACTTC
CDR3 protein: CASSGEYEQYF
J gene: TRBJ2-7
D gene: NA
clone size: NA
V gene: TRBV18

CDR3 DNA: TGTGCCAGCAGTTACTCGGGCGGGACAGGGGTCGACGAGCAGTACTTC
CDR3 protein: CASSYSGGTGVDEQYF
J gene: TRBJ2-7
D gene: TRBD1
clone size: NA
V gene: TRBV6-6

CDR3 DNA: TGTGCCAGTAGTAAAGTGACACAAGAGACCCAGTACTTC
CDR3 protein: CASSKVTQETQYF
J gene: TRBJ2-5
D gene: NA
clone size: NA
V gene: TRBV19

CDR3 DNA: TGCGCCAGCAGCTTAGTATCCGGGACAGGGTCCTACGAGCAGTACTTC
CDR3 protein: CASSLVSGTGSYEQYF
J gene: TRBJ2-7
D gene: TRBD1
clone size: NA
V gene: TRBV5-1

CDR3 DNA: TGTGCCAGCAGCTCCTCGGGACTAGCGGGAGGAGGTAGCTACGAGCAGTACTTC
CDR3 protein: CASSSSGLAGGGSYEQYF
J gene: TRBJ2-7
D gene: TRBD2
clone size: once
V gene: TRBV11-2

CDR3 DNA: TGTGCCAGCAGTTACCGTCGGACGGCATACGAGCAGTACTTC
CDR3 protein: CASSYRRTAYEQYF
J gene: TRBJ2-7
D gene: NA
clone size: NA
V gene: TRBV6-5

CDR3 DNA: TGTGCCAGCAGCGGAACAGGGAACTATGGCTACACCTTC
CDR3 protein: CASSGTGNYGYTF
J gene: TRBJ1-2
D gene: NA
clone size: NA
V gene: TRBV2

CDR3 DNA: TGTGCCAGCAGCTTATATCAGCGGGGGTGGCGCTCCTACAATGAGCAGTTCTTC
CDR3 protein: CASSLYQRGWRSYNEQFF
J gene: TRBJ2-1
D gene: TRBD2
clone size: NA
V gene: TRBV7-9

CDR3 DNA: TGTGCCAGCAGCTTAGGGACAGGGGAGGCAGATACGCAGTATTTT
CDR3 protein: CASSLGTGEADTQYF
J gene: TRBJ2-3
D gene: TRBD1
clone size: NA
V gene: TRBV7-9

CDR3 DNA: TGCGCCAGCAGTGAGACATCCGGGACTAGCCCATGGGGGGATACGCAGTATTTT
CDR3 protein: CASSETSGTSPWGDTQYF
J gene: TRBJ2-3
D gene: TRBD2
clone size: NA
V gene: TRBV10-1

CDR3 DNA: TGTGCCAGCAGGCCGTCTGTCTCTGGAAACACCATATATTTT
CDR3 protein: CASRPSVSGNTIYF
J gene: TRBJ1-3
D gene: NA
clone size: NA
V gene: TRBV7-9

CDR3 DNA: TGTGCCACCAGCAGTGGACTAGCGGGAGATACAGGGGAGCTGTTTTTT
CDR3 protein: CATSSGLAGDTGELFF
J gene: TRBJ2-2
D gene: TRBD2
clone size: NA
V gene: TRBV15

CDR3 DNA: TGTGCCAGCAGCTTAGCTTCATCCTATGGCTACACCTTC
CDR3 protein: CASSLASSYGYTF
J gene: TRBJ1-2
D gene: NA
clone size: NA
V gene: TRBV7-6

CDR3 DNA: TGTGCCAGCAGTAATTATTACACTGAAGCTTTCTTT
CDR3 protein: CASSNYYTEAFF
J gene: TRBJ1-1
D gene: NA
clone size: NA
V gene: TRBV6-5

CDR3 DNA: TGTGCCAGCAGCGTAGAAGGCAGAATGAGCTCTGGAAACACCATATATTTT
CDR3 protein: CASSVEGRMSSGNTIYF
J gene: TRBJ1-3
D gene: NA
clone size: NA
V gene: TRBV9

CDR3 DNA: TGTGCCAGCAGTGAAGGCGGGGTACGGAACACTGAAGCTTTCTTT
CDR3 protein: CASSEGGVRNTEAFF
J gene: TRBJ1-1
D gene: NA
clone size: few
V gene: TRBV2

CDR3 DNA: TGTGCCAGCAGCTTAGGTAGCTATGAGCAGTTCTTC
CDR3 protein: CASSLGSYEQFF
J gene: TRBJ2-1
D gene: NA
clone size: once
V gene: TRBV7-2

CDR3 DNA: TGTGCCAGCAGCTTAGAATTACGCCCGGCCTACGAGCAGTACTTC
CDR3 protein: CASSLELRPAYEQYF
J gene: TRBJ2-7
D gene: NA
clone size: NA
V gene: TRBV11-2

CDR3 DNA: TGCGCCAGCAGCCGGGCCGCTAACTATGGCTACACCTTC
CDR3 protein: CASSRAANYGYTF
J gene: TRBJ1-2
D gene: NA
clone size: NA
V gene: TRBV5-1

CDR3 DNA: TGTGCCAGCTCACTCCTCCCGGAACGACAGAAATTTAATGGCTACACCTTC
CDR3 protein: CASSLLPERQKFNGYTF
J gene: TRBJ1-2
D gene: NA
clone size: NA
V gene: TRBV18

CDR3 DNA: TGCGCCAGCAGCTTGGTAGGGTTTAACGAAAACGAGCAGTACTTC
CDR3 protein: CASSLVGFNENEQYF
J gene: TRBJ2-7
D gene: NA
clone size: once
V gene: TRBV5-1

CDR3 DNA: TGTGCCAGCAGCTTGCGACAGCCCAATCAGCCCCAGCATTTT
CDR3 protein: CASSLRQPNQPQHF
J gene: TRBJ1-5
D gene: NA
clone size: NA
V gene: TRBV5-6

CDR3 DNA: TGCGCCAGCAGCCGAAAAGGGGGGGACAGGGTCTACGAGCAGTACTTC
CDR3 protein: CASSRKGGDRVYEQYF
J gene: TRBJ2-7
D gene: TRBD1
clone size: NA
V gene: TRBV4-1

CDR3 DNA: TGTGCCAGCATCCCACCCGGGATGGGTAACAATGAGCAGTTCTTC
CDR3 protein: CASIPPGMGNNEQFF
J gene: TRBJ2-1
D gene: NA
clone size: few
V gene: TRBV25-1

CDR3 DNA: TGTGCCAGAAGCCCGGACAGGGGGCGTAGCAACGAGCAGTACTTC
CDR3 protein: CARSPDRGRSNEQYF
J gene: TRBJ2-7
D gene: TRBD1
clone size: NA
V gene: TRBV5-3

CDR3 DNA: TGCGCCAGCAGCTTGGCCGGGACAGATGAAGAGACCCAGTACTTC
CDR3 protein: CASSLAGTDEETQYF
J gene: TRBJ2-5
D gene: TRBD1
clone size: few
V gene: TRBV5-1

CDR3 DNA: TGTGCCAGCAGCCAAGGGACGGGAAAGAGGTACTTC
CDR3 protein: CASSQGTGKRYF
J gene: TRBJ2-4
D gene: NA
clone size: NA
V gene: TRBV14